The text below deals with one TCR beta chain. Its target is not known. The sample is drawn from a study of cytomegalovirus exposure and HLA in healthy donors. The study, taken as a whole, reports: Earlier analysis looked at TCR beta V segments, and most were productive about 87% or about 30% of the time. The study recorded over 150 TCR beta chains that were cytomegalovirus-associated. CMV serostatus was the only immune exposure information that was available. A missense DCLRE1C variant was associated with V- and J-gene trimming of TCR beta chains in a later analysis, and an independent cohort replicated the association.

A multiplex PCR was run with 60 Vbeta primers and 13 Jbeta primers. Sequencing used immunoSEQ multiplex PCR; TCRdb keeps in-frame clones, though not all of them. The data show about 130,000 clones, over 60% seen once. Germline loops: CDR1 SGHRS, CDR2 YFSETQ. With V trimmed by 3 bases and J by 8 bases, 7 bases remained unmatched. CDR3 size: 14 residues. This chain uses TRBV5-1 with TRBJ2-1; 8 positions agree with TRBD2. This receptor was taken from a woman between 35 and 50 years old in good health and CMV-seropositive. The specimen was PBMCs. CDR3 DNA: TGCGCCAGCAGCTCTCCGGGAGGGAGGGATGAGCAGTTCTTC. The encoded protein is CASSSPGGRDEQFF.